The T cell receptor (beta chain) under discussion was sequenced for a study of CD8 T cells in ankylosing spondylitis. Germline-derived CDR1 and CDR2 are MDHEN and SYDVKM. This CDR3 spans 16 amino acids. J was trimmed by 0 bases and V by 4 bases; bases with no gene match: 5. Whole-study results and caveats: Those disease-linked clones were CD8+; they were also relatively rare in peripheral blood. A motif of eight or nine highly homologous TCR beta variants was seen as apparently characteristic of ankylosing spondylitis blood. Reportedly, matched ankylosing spondylitis synovial fluid was significantly enriched for disease-linked clones.

For TCR beta, libraries came from quantitative 5'-RACE with molecular barcodes. TCRdb used MiXCR to reprocess the 5' RACE reads, holding one entry per CDR3 protein. The sample carries about 27,000 distinct CDR3 sequences, 7.9% recorded once. In its sample, this clonotype was seen many times. The antigen remains unidentified. The V call is TRBV28, the J call TRBJ2-3; 9 bases map to TRBD2. The sample was blood. This TCR came from a male donor with ankylosing spondylitis or in good health (not recorded which). For the CDR3, the DNA is TGTGCCAGCAGTTCCCTGACTAGCGGAAGCACAGATACGCAGTATTTT. It specifies CASSSLTSGSTDTQYF.